This TCR beta chain was recovered during a study of technical replicates of blood from several donors. The repertoire was sequenced with immunoSEQ multiplex PCR; TCRdb's copy has only in-frame clones and lacks some. Of tens of thousands of clones listed, around 94% are singletons. Trimming pared 6 bases from V and 1 base from J, leaving 10 bases between. Germline assignment: CDR1 ENHRY and CDR2 SYGVKD. This CDR3 is 14 amino acids long. The clonotype comes from a human donor in good health. The sequencing input was T cells isolated from PBMCs. The V call is TRBV10-3, the J call TRBJ1-3; D is ambiguous. As DNA, the CDR3 is TGTGCCATCAGGACCGGAGATTCTGGAAACACCATATATTTT. It yields the protein CAIRTGDSGNTIYF.